This is a list of T cell receptor beta chains from one sample in a study of cytomegalovirus exposure and HLA in healthy donors. Some clones are missing from TCRdb's copy, which holds only in-frame ones; the method was immunoSEQ multiplex PCR. The sample lists around 100,000 clones, 76% occurring once. Specimen: PBMCs. Every receptor here comes from a young woman in good health and CMV-seropositive. The CDR3 runs from the conserved cysteine through the conserved F or W. A D gene is named only where the DNA matches it firmly. Clone size, where shown, is once, few, many, or a class for clones that have expanded.

j_gene | len | v_gene | abundance | d_gene | CDR3aa | CDR3nt
TRBJ1-2 | 15 | TRBV5-1 | . | TRBD1 | CASSRGRDSNYGYTF | TGCGCCAGCAGCCGTGGTCGGGACAGTAACTATGGCTACACCTTC
TRBJ2-1 | 11 | TRBV18 | once | . | CASSRQNEQFF | TGTGCCAGCTCACGGCAAAATGAGCAGTTCTTC
TRBJ2-7 | 11 | TRBV21-1 | once | . | CASSQGYEQYF | TGTGCCAGCAGCCAGGGCTACGAGCAGTACTTC
TRBJ2-7 | 14 | TRBV30 | . | TRBD2 | CAWRGLAGTYEQYF | TGTGCCTGGAGGGGTTTAGCGGGGACCTACGAGCAGTACTTC
TRBJ2-7 | 14 | TRBV28 | . | TRBD1 | CASRDLDREDEQYF | TGTGCCAGCAGGGACCTTGACAGGGAAGACGAGCAGTACTTC
TRBJ2-7 | 15 | TRBV5-1 | . | TRBD1 | CASSFTGTGREEQYF | TGCGCCAGCAGCTTCACCGGGACAGGGAGGGAGGAGCAGTACTTC
TRBJ1-4 | 14 | TRBV30 | . | . | CAWSAGQGSEKLFF | TGTGCCTGGAGTGCCGGCCAGGGAAGTGAAAAACTGTTTTTT
TRBJ2-1 | 15 | TRBV10-3 | . | . | CAISEPRLTGDEQFF | TGTGCCATCAGTGAGCCAAGACTAACCGGCGATGAGCAGTTCTTC
TRBJ2-6 | 12 | TRBV29-1 | . | . | CSVVAGANVLTF | TGCAGCGTTGTAGCTGGGGCCAACGTCCTGACTTTC
TRBJ1-1 | 16 | TRBV5-8 | . | TRBD1 | CASSLEQGRMNTEAFF | TGTGCCAGCAGCTTGGAACAGGGGAGGATGAACACTGAAGCTTTCTTT
TRBJ1-4 | 17 | TRBV19 | few | . | CASSIDYAGKGYEKLFF | TGTGCCAGTAGTATAGATTATGCCGGGAAAGGGTACGAAAAACTGTTTTTT
TRBJ2-7 | 15 | TRBV2 | . | . | CASSEGSTLSYEQYF | TGTGCCAGCAGTGAGGGCTCGACCCTCTCCTACGAGCAGTACTTC
TRBJ1-1 | 15 | TRBV5-1 | few | TRBD1 | CASSLEGQGNTEAFF | TGCGCCAGCAGCTTGGAGGGACAGGGGAACACTGAAGCTTTCTTT
TRBJ1-1 | 14 | TRBV28 | once | TRBD1 | CASSEQGRSTEAFF | TGTGCCAGCAGTGAACAGGGGCGGAGCACTGAAGCTTTCTTT
TRBJ2-3 | 18 | TRBV28 | . | . | CASSSYISSGRHTDTQYF | TGTGCCAGCAGTTCCTACATTTCGAGCGGGCGCCACACAGATACGCAGTATTTT
TRBJ1-2 | 15 | TRBV5-1 | . | TRBD1 | CASSFMDRDIYGYTF | TGCGCCAGCAGCTTTATGGACAGGGATATCTATGGCTACACCTTC
TRBJ1-2 | 14 | TRBV7-2 | few | . | CASKSKVGLHGYTF | TGTGCCAGCAAATCGAAAGTGGGGCTACATGGCTACACCTTC
TRBJ1-2 | 15 | TRBV4-1 | . | TRBD1 | CASSQSRDRAYGYTF | TGCGCCAGCAGCCAAAGCCGGGACAGGGCCTATGGCTACACCTTC
TRBJ2-7 | 14 | TRBV15 | . | TRBD2 | CATGWGGSSYEQYF | TGTGCCACCGGTTGGGGGGGTAGCTCCTACGAGCAGTACTTC
TRBJ2-2 | 12 | TRBV7-9 | once | TRBD2 | CSSRLGLGQLFF | TGTTCCAGCAGATTGGGACTAGGGCAGCTGTTTTTT
TRBJ2-4 | 13 | TRBV5-6 | . | . | CASSAGTSNIQYF | TGTGCCAGCAGCGCGGGGACGTCCAACATTCAGTACTTC
TRBJ2-3 | 15 | TRBV5-1 | . | . | CASSLGTWGTDTQYF | TGCGCCAGCAGCTTGGGGACTTGGGGCACAGATACGCAGTATTTT
TRBJ2-7 | 20 | TRBV5-3 | once | TRBD2 | CARSLNGALAGSPFSYEQYF | TGTGCCAGAAGCTTGAATGGGGCACTAGCGGGAAGTCCCTTCTCCTACGAGCAGTACTTC
TRBJ1-3 | 15 | TRBV28 | few | . | CASSTGVRSGNTIYF | TGTGCCAGCAGTACCGGGGTCCGCTCTGGAAACACCATATATTTT
TRBJ1-1 | 15 | TRBV7-2 | . | . | CASTYLGQLNTEAFF | TGTGCCAGCACCTACCTTGGACAGCTGAACACTGAAGCTTTCTTT
TRBJ2-4 | 12 | TRBV30 | . | . | CAWRRSKNIQYF | TGTGCCTGGAGGCGTTCCAAAAACATTCAGTACTTC
TRBJ2-2 | 13 | TRBV29-1 | . | . | CSVVGLGAGELFF | TGCAGCGTTGTGGGGTTAGGGGCCGGGGAGCTGTTTTTT
TRBJ2-3 | 15 | TRBV5-1 | few | . | CASSSSGVGRDTQYF | TGCGCCAGCAGCTCCTCGGGAGTTGGGCGGGATACGCAGTATTTT
TRBJ2-7 | 15 | TRBV5-1 | . | TRBD1 | CASSTQTGGRYEQYF | TGCGCCAGCAGCACCCAGACAGGGGGCAGGTACGAGCAGTACTTC
TRBJ1-1 | 15 | TRBV5-1 | . | TRBD1 | CASSLGGQGNTEAFF | TGCGCCAGCAGCTTGGGGGGACAGGGTAACACTGAAGCTTTCTTT
TRBJ2-3 | 13 | TRBV5-4 | . | . | CASSSEQADTQYF | TGTGCCAGCAGCTCCGAGCAGGCAGATACGCAGTATTTT
TRBJ2-2 | 15 | TRBV5-3 | . | TRBD1 | CARSLRGLCIGELFF | TGTGCCAGAAGCTTAAGGGGGCTTTGCATCGGGGAGCTGTTTTTT
TRBJ2-1 | 13 | TRBV30 | . | TRBD2 | CAWSYSGSGEQFF | TGTGCCTGGAGTTATAGCGGGAGTGGTGAGCAGTTCTTC
TRBJ1-3 | 14 | TRBV5-8 | . | . | CASSPGDFGNTIYF | TGTGCCAGCAGTCCCGGGGACTTCGGAAACACCATATATTTT
TRBJ2-3 | 12 | TRBV28 | . | TRBD2 | CASRPLAGVEYF | TGTGCCAGCAGGCCCCTAGCGGGAGTAGAGTATTTT
TRBJ2-2 | 13 | TRBV6-5 | . | . | CASSYEQAGELFF | TGTGCCAGCAGTTACGAACAGGCCGGGGAGCTGTTTTTT
TRBJ2-7 | 16 | TRBV9 | . | TRBD2 | CASSPTSGTSAYEQYF | TGTGCCAGCAGCCCTACCTCAGGGACTAGCGCCTACGAGCAGTACTTC
TRBJ1-1 | 12 | TRBV19 | . | TRBD1 | CASRRTGWEAFF | TGTGCCAGTAGGCGGACAGGGTGGGAAGCTTTCTTT
TRBJ2-7 | 12 | TRBV10-3 | . | TRBD2 | CAASSGSYEQYF | TGTGCCGCGTCTAGCGGGAGTTACGAGCAGTACTTC
TRBJ1-2 | 12 | TRBV5-1 | . | . | CASREAGSGYTF | TGCGCCAGTCGGGAGGCCGGCAGTGGCTACACCTTC
TRBJ2-7 | 14 | TRBV5-6 | . | . | CASSPGHGLWEQYF | TGTGCCAGCAGCCCGGGACACGGTCTCTGGGAGCAGTACTTC
TRBJ2-3 | 17 | TRBV28 | . | TRBD1 | CASSYPGQLTSTDTQYF | TGTGCCAGCAGTTACCCGGGACAGCTCACTAGCACAGATACGCAGTATTTT
TRBJ1-5 | 14 | TRBV2 | . | . | CASRQTDRNQPQHF | TGTGCCAGCCGCCAGACCGACAGGAATCAGCCCCAGCATTTT
TRBJ2-7 | 16 | TRBV5-6 | once | TRBD2 | CASSYRTSGRNHEQYF | TGTGCCAGCAGCTATAGGACTAGCGGGAGGAACCACGAGCAGTACTTC
TRBJ2-3 | 13 | TRBV7-6 | . | TRBD2 | CATLAGDSDTQYF | TGTGCCACCCTAGCGGGAGACTCAGATACGCAGTATTTT
TRBJ2-7 | 15 | TRBV2 | . | TRBD2 | CASSEAPSGRIEQYF | TGTGCCAGCAGTGAAGCCCCCAGCGGGAGGATCGAGCAGTACTTC
TRBJ2-1 | 17 | TRBV5-4 | . | . | CASSLGGLASSYNEQFF | TGTGCCAGCAGCTTGGGCGGGCTAGCGAGTTCGTACAATGAGCAGTTCTTC
TRBJ2-7 | 13 | TRBV30 | . | TRBD2 | CAWERTSGSEQYF | TGTGCCTGGGAGAGGACTAGCGGGAGCGAGCAGTACTTC
TRBJ2-1 | 14 | TRBV9 | . | . | CASSGLGGFPEQFF | TGTGCCAGCAGCGGATTGGGAGGATTCCCCGAGCAGTTCTTC
TRBJ2-7 | 14 | TRBV19 | once | TRBD1 | CASSWGTGSYEQYF | TGTGCCAGTTCTTGGGGGACAGGATCCTACGAGCAGTACTTC
TRBJ1-1 | 16 | TRBV5-1 | . | . | CASSLVGRGMNTEAFF | TGCGCCAGCAGCTTGGTTGGGCGGGGGATGAACACTGAAGCTTTCTTT
TRBJ2-1 | 15 | TRBV10-1 | . | TRBD2 | CASSESASGYNEQFF | TGCGCCAGCAGTGAGTCTGCTAGCGGATACAATGAGCAGTTCTTC
TRBJ2-7 | 15 | TRBV19 | . | TRBD1 | CASSAYRGPGNEQYF | TGTGCCAGTAGTGCCTACAGGGGCCCGGGGAACGAGCAGTACTTC